Following are 14 T cell receptor beta chains from one sample sequenced in a study of T cells after yellow fever vaccination. One entry per CDR3 protein results from TCRdb running MiXCR on the 5' RACE reads. The data show just under 600,000 distinct CDR3 sequences, with about 13% seen just once and roughly an eighth held by the top ten. The sequencing here drew on PBMCs, taken on the day of the yellow fever booster vaccination. These receptors were obtained from a man younger than 45 who received the YFV17D yellow fever vaccine.

On this clonotype itself: As the CDR3 is not closed by the conserved phenylalanine or tryptophan, this likely results from a read error. Because the CDR3's place on the DNA is in doubt, the DNA is left out and the CDR3 is given as listed by TCRdb. The chain links TRBV11-2 to TRBJ2-1; TRBD2 reflects the table's D call only, with no check against the DNA. Counting both end residues, the CDR3 totals 13 amino acids. CDR1 and CDR2 (germline): SGHAT, FQNNGV. CDR3 sequence reads: CASSLRLDGPVIV.

The chain links TRBV28 to TRBJ2-7; D not resolved. This CDR3 has 15 amino acids. The ends were cut back, 1 base at V and 4 bases at J, with 14 bases in the middle. CDR1 MDHEN and CDR2 SYDVKM come from the germline V gene. The CDR3 sequence: CASSLFPSPPYEQYF. CDR3 sequence (DNA): TGTGCCAGCAGTTTATTCCCTAGTCCCCCGTACGAGCAGTACTTC. Full variable domain (outside the CDR3, taken from reference TRBV28 and TRBJ2-7): DVKVTQSSRYLVKRTGEKVFLECVQDMDHENMFWYRQDPGLGLRLIYFSYDVKMKEKGDIPEGYSVSREKKERFSLILESASTNQTSMYLCASSLFPSPPYEQYFGPGTRLTVT.

This clonotype was seen many times. This chain links TRBV20-1 with TRBJ2-7; D gene ambiguous. V lost 3 bases and J 4 bases, leaving 4 bases between the germline ends. The CDR3 is 10 residues long. CDR1 is DFQATT and CDR2 is SNEGSKA in the germline V gene (reference sequence). The CDR3 loop reads CSARGYEQYF. In DNA form, the CDR3 reads TGCAGTGCTAGGGGGTACGAGCAGTACTTC.

The chain uses TRBV7-2 and TRBJ2-7, with 7 positions matching TRBD2. J was trimmed by 2 bases and V by 4 bases; bases with no gene match: 5. Germline assignment: CDR1 SGHTA and CDR2 FQGNSA. The CDR3 has 14 residues. CDR3 amino acids: CASSSMSGTYEQYF. The CDR3 bases are TGTGCCAGCAGCTCGATGAGCGGGACCTACGAGCAGTACTTC.

The chain combines TRBV20-1 with TRBJ2-1, with 7 nucleotides matching TRBD1. Germline V gene lookup returns CDR1 DFQATT and CDR2 SNEGSKA (reference sequence). CDR3 length equals 11 residues. CDR3 protein: CSGQVDNEQFF. The CDR3 bases are TGCAGCGGACAGGTCGACAATGAGCAGTTCTTC.

The chain uses TRBV29-1 and TRBJ2-6, with 8 bases lining up with TRBD1. CDR3 length: 14 residues. Germline trimming cut 4 bases from V and 4 bases from J; bases unmatched to any gene: 3. Germline lookup yields CDR1 SQVTM and CDR2 ANQGSEA. CDR3 residues: CSVGTGSGANVLTF. DNA for the CDR3: TGCAGCGTTGGGACAGGGTCCGGGGCCAACGTCCTGACTTTC.

V usage is TRBV25-1 and J usage is TRBJ2-7; 7 bases fit TRBD2. This CDR3 has 14 amino acids. Per germline, CDR1 MGHDK and CDR2 SYGVNS. V was pared by 5 bases and J by 5 bases, with 9 bases of the junction left unmatched. The DNA of the CDR3 is TGTGCCAGCAGTAAACAAGGGAGGGTCAACGAGCAGTACTTC. Amino acids: CASSKQGRVNEQYF.

This clonotype was counted ten times or more. The J gene is TRBJ2-1, the V gene TRBV7-7; weak D call: TRBD1 (6 bases). The CDR3 consists of 15 residues. With 4 bases removed from V and 6 bases from J, the gap between germline ends came to 16 bases. Per germline, CDR1 SSHAT and CDR2 FNYEAQ (reference sequence). The CDR3 spells CASSSTGTTSNEQFF. The CDR3 DNA sequence: TGTGCCAGCAGCTCAACCGGGACAACGAGCAATGAGCAGTTCTTC.

This clonotype appeared many times. The CDR3 DNA reads TGTGCCAGCATTCTGAAACCGCAGTCAACTAACTATGGCTACACCTTC. This encodes CASILKPQSTNYGYTF. The chain employs TRBV6-1 and TRBJ1-2, with D hard to call. Between the trimmed V and J ends, which lost 7 bases and 0 bases, there was a span of 18 bases. This CDR3 spans 16 amino acids. Germline loops: CDR1 MNHNS, CDR2 SASEGT.

The chain carries TRBV5-1 and TRBJ2-6, with D possibly matching TRBD1 (5 bases). Germline V gene data show CDR1 as SGHRS and CDR2 as YFSETQ. The CDR3 spans 20 residues. Trimming took off 3 bases at V and 4 bases at J, with 26 bases between the two ends. The CDR3 protein is CASSSAKTVGLMGGANVLTF. DNA of the CDR3: TGCGCCAGCAGCTCGGCCAAGACAGTCGGATTAATGGGAGGGGCCAACGTCCTGACTTTC.

This clonotype occurred a few times. The chain has TRBV5-1 and TRBJ2-1, with TRBD2 matching 8 bases. The CDR3 runs to 12 residues. V lost 4 bases, J lost 15 bases, and 9 bases stayed unmatched. The germline gives CDR1 SGHRS, CDR2 YFSETQ. The CDR3 reads CASSGGRRASFF. CDR3 nucleotides: TGCGCCAGCAGCGGCGGGAGGAGGGCCTCGTTCTTC.

This clonotype turned up a few times. The chain uses TRBV7-2 and TRBJ2-3; the D gene is possibly TRBD2 (6 bases). V lost 5 bases and J lost 2, with 14 bases in between. Germline V gene data show CDR1 as SGHTA and CDR2 as FQGNSA. The CDR3 covers 15 residues. CDR3 in DNA: TGTGCCAGCAGCGCAAGCGGGTCCGTCACAGATACGCAGTATTTT. This sequence encodes CASSASGSVTDTQYF.

This clonotype has only a few counts. V usage is TRBV29-1 and J usage is TRBJ1-3; tentative D call: TRBD1 (5 bases). The ends were cut back, 6 bases at V and 3 bases at J, with 15 bases in the middle. This CDR3 region has 14 residues. The germline V gene encodes CDR1 SQVTM and CDR2 ANQGSEA. The CDR3: CSVAPGTGGNTIYF. In nucleotides, the CDR3 is TGCAGCGTCGCTCCAGGGACCGGTGGAAACACCATATATTTT.

The chain is built from TRBV7-8 and TRBJ2-2; D unresolved. V lost 3 bases and J lost 7, with 9 bases in between. The CDR3 extends over 13 amino acids. The V gene's germline CDR1 is SGHVS and CDR2 FQNEAQ. The CDR3, as DNA: TGTGCCAGCAGCTTCCTCTCAGTCGGGGAGCTGTTTTTT. Translation gives CASSFLSVGELFF. Full variable domain (missing parts from reference TRBV7-8 and TRBJ2-2): GAGVSQSPRYKVAKRGQDVALRCDPISGHVSLFWYQQALGQGPEFLTYFQNEAQLDKSGLPSDRFFAERPEGSVSTLKIQRTQQEDSAVYLCASSFLSVGELFFGEGSRLTVL.